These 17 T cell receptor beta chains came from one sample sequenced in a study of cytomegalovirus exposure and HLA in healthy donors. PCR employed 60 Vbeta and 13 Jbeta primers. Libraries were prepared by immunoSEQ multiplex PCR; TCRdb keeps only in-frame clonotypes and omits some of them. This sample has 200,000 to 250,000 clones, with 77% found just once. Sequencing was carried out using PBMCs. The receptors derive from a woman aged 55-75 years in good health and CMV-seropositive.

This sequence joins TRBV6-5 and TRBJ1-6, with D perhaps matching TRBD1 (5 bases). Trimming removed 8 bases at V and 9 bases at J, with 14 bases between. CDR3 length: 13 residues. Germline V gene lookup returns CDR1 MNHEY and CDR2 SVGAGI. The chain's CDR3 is CASSGRVFSPLHF. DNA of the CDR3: TGTGCCAGCTCTGGCAGGGTCTTTTCACCCCTCCACTTT.

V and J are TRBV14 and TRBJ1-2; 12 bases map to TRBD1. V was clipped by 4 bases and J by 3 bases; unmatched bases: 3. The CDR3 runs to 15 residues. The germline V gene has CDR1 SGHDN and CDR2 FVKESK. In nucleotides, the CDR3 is TGTGCCAGCAGCCCTGGGACAGGGGGCGACTATGGCTACACCTTC. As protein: CASSPGTGGDYGYTF.

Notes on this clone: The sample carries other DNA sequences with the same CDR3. The CDR3 protein is CASSPSGDQPQHF. CDR3 in DNA: TGTGCCAGCTCACCGTCAGGGGACCAGCCCCAGCATTTT. This rearrangement joins TRBV18 to TRBJ1-5, with D tentatively TRBD1 (6 bases). CDR3 size: 13 residues. V was trimmed by 3 bases and J by 7 bases, leaving 10 bases between them. CDR1 is KGHSH and CDR2 is LQKENI in the germline V gene. Full variable domain (rest looked up from reference TRBV18 and TRBJ1-5): NAGVMQNPRHLVRRRGQEARLRCSPMKGHSHVYWYRQLPEEGLKFMVYLQKENIIDESGMPKERFSAEFPKEGPSILRIQQVVRGDSAAYFCASSPSGDQPQHFGDGTRLSIL.

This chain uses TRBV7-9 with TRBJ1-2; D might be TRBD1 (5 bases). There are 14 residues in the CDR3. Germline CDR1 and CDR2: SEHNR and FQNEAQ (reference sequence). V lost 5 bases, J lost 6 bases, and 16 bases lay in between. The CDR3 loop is CASSPPGGRDGYTF. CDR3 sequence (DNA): TGTGCCAGCAGCCCACCGGGGGGACGGGATGGCTACACCTTC.

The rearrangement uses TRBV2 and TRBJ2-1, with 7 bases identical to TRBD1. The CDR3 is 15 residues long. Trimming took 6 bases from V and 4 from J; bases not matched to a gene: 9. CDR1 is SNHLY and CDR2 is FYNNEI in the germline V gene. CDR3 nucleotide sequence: TGTGCCAGCAGCGGACAGGTTGGGGGATACAATGAGCAGTTCTTC. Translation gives CASSGQVGGYNEQFF.

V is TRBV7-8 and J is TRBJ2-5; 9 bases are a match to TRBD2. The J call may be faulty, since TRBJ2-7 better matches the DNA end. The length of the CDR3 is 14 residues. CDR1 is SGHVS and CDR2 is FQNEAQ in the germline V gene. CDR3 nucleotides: TGTGCCAGCAGCCGGGGACTAGCAGGGGTCGAGCAGTACTTC. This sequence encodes CASSRGLAGVEQYF.

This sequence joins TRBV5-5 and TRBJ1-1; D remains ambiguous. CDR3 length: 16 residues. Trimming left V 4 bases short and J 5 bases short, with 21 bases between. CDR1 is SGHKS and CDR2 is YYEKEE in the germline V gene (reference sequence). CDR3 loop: CASSPGRAWELTEAFF. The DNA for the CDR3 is TGTGCCAGCAGCCCGGGGAGGGCTTGGGAACTGACTGAAGCTTTCTTT.

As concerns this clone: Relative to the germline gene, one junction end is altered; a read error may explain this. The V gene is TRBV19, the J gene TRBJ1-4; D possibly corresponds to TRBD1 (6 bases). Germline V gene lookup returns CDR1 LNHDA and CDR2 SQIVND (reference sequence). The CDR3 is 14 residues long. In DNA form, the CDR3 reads TGTGCCAGTAGTATTTTGGCAGGGGCGTCTTCACTGGTTTTT. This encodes CASSILAGASSLVF.

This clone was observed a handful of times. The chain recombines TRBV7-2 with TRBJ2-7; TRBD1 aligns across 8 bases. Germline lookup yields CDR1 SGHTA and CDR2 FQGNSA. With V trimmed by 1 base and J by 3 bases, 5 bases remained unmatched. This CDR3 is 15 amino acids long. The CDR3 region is CASSLGGTGYYEQYF. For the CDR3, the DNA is TGTGCCAGCAGCTTAGGCGGGACAGGTTACTACGAGCAGTACTTC.

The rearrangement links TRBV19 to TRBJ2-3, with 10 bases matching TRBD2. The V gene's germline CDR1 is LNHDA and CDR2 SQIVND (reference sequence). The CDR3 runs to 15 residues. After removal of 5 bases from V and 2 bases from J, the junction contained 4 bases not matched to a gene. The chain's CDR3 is CASSWTSGPTDTQYF. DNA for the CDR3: TGTGCCAGTAGTTGGACTAGCGGCCCCACAGATACGCAGTATTTT.

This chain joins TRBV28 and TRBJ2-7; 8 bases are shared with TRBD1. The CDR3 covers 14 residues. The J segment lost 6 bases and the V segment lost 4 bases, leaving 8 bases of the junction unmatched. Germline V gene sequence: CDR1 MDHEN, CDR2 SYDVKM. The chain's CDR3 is CASSSGGSPLEQYF. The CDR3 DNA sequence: TGTGCCAGCAGTTCAGGGGGCTCGCCTCTCGAGCAGTACTTC.

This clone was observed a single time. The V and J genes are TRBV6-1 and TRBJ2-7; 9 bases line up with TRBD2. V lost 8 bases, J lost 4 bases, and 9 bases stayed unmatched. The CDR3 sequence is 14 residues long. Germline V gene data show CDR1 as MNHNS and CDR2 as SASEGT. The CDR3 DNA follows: TGTGCCAGCTGTGGACTAGCGCACGGGTACGAGCAGTACTTC. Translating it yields CASCGLAHGYEQYF.

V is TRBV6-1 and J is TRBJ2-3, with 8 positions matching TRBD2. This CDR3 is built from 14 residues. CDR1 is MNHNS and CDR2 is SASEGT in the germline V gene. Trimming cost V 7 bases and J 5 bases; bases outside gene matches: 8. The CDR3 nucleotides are TGTGCCAGCAAACCGGGGGGGCCGGGAGATACGCAGTATTTT. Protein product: CASKPGGPGDTQYF.

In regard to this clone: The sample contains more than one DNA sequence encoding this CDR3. The CDR3 nucleotides are TGCGCCAGCAGCTTGGGCGCAGGGGGCTACGAGCAGTACTTC. It encodes CASSLGAGGYEQYF. This sequence joins TRBV5-1 and TRBJ2-7; TRBD1 matches 7 bases. CDR1 is SGHRS and CDR2 is YFSETQ in the germline V gene. The CDR3 extends over 14 amino acids. V shed 0 bases and J 3 bases; nucleotides not matched to a gene: 3.

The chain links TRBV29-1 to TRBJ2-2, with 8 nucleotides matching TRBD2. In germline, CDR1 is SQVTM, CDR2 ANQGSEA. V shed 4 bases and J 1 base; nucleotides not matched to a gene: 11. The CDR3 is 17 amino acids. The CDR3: CSVGRAPTSVNTGELFF. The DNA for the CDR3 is TGCAGCGTTGGCAGGGCTCCGACTAGCGTGAACACCGGGGAGCTGTTTTTT.

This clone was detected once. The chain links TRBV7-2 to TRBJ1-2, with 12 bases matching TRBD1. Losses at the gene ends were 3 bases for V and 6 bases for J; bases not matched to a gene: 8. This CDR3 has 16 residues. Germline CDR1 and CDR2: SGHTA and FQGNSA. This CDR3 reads CASSFDRDRGRDGYTF. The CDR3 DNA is TGTGCCAGCAGCTTTGACCGGGACAGGGGGCGAGATGGCTACACCTTC.

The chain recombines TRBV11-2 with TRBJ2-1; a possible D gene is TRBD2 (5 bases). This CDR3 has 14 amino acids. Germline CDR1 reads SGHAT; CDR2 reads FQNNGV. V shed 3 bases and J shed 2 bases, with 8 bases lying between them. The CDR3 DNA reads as TGTGCCAGCAGCTTTCGGAGGACCTACAATGAGCAGTTCTTC. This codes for CASSFRRTYNEQFF.